This T cell receptor beta chain was captured in a study of spatial heterogeneity in lung cancer. Whole-study context: Alpha-chain sequences were consistently detected less often than beta-chain sequences. The mean occurrence of each unique TCR and UMI combination in raw reads exceeded eight.

This CDR3 comprises 12 residues. V lost 6 bases to trimming and J lost 1 base, with 6 bases between them. Germline V CDR1 and CDR2: MNHEY, SVGEGT. Points from the study as a whole: At resection, ubiquitous expanded tumor TCRs appeared in blood more than at follow-up.

Indicated time point: sample taken at primary tumor resection. Whole RNA from tumor, nontumor lung or frozen PBMC was sequenced unsorted. This clonotype was counted many times. Its specificity is unknown. Individually, TCR cDNA molecules were each labelled with a unique molecular identifier. TCRdb re-called the 5' RACE reads through MiXCR, storing one row per CDR3 protein. Of about 23,000 distinct CDR3 sequences in the sample, roughly 4.5% were seen once. This chain connects TRBV6-2 or TRBV6-3 to TRBJ1-1; D is ambiguous. The clonotype comes from a male donor with early-stage non-small cell lung cancer. Sequenced here: PBMCs, sampled at surgery. The CDR3 loop reads CASRGTNTEAFF. In DNA form, the CDR3 reads TGTGCCAGCAGGGGCACGAACACTGAAGCTTTCTTT.